This TCR beta chain was identified during a study of shared clonotypes between healthy human individuals. The study, taken as a whole, reports: Non-shared clonotypes displayed generation probabilities falling below those of clonotypes present in all four donors. Genetic and exposure-history diversity was limited by the few donors.

The CDR3 contains 14 residues. V lost 1 base and J lost 12, with 16 bases in between. Germline CDR1 is SGHTA and CDR2 is FQGNSA. Details on this clone: Its antigen is undetermined.

Assay used: immunoSEQ multiplex PCR; TCRdb lists only in-frame clones, some missing. The data contain about 2 million clones, roughly 96% of them singletons. CD45RA-negative memory and CD45RA+ naive subsets were split from the CD4+ cells. This receptor was obtained from a man aged 18-30 years in good health. Sequenced input: naive CD4+ T cells sorted from blood. The subset: CD45RA+ positively selected. This chain joins TRBV7-2 and TRBJ2-1; D perhaps matches TRBD2 (5 bases). CDR3 bases: TGTGCCAGCAGCTTAGAGCAGCTGGGAGTTGCGCAGTTCTTC. This translates into CASSLEQLGVAQFF.